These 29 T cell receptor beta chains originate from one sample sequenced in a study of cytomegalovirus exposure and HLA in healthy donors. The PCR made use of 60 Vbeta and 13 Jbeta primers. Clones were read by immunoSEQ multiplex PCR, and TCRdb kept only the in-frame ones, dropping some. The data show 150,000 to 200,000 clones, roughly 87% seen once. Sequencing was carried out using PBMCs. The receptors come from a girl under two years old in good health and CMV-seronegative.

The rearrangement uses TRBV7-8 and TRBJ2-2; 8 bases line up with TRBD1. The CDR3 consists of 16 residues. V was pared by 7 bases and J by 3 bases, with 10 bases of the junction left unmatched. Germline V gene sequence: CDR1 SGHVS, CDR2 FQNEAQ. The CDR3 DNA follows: TGTGCCAGCACCAGGGGGCGGCTGGCAGACACCGGGGAGCTGTTTTTT. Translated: CASTRGRLADTGELFF.

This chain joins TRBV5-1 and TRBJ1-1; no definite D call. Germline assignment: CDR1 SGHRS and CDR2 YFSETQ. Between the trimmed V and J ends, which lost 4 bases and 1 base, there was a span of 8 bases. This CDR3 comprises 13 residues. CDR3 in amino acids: CASSVTENTEAFF. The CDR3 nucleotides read TGCGCCAGCAGCGTCACAGAGAACACTGAAGCTTTCTTT.

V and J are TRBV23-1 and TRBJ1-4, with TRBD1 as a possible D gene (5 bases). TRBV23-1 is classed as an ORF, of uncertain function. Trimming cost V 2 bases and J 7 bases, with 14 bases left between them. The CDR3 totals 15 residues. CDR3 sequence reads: CASSQRRVLGEKLFF. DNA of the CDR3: TGCGCCAGCAGTCAACGCAGGGTTTTGGGTGAAAAACTGTTTTTT.

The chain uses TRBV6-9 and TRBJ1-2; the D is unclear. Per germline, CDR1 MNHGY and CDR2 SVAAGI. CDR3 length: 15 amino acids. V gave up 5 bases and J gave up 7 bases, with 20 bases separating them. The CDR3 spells CASSPRGGRESGYTF. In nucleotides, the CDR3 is TGTGCCAGCAGTCCCCGCGGAGGGAGGGAGAGTGGCTACACCTTC.

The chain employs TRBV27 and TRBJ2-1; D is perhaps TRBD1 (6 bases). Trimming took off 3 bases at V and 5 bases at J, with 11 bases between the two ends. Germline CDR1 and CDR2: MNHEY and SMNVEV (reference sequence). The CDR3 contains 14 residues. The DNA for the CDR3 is TGTGCCAGCAGTTTCCCAGGGGCCCACAATGAGCAGTTCTTC. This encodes CASSFPGAHNEQFF.

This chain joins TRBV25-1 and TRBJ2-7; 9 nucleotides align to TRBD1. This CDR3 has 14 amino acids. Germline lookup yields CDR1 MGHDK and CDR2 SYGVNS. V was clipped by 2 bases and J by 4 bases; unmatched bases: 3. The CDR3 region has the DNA TGTGCCAGCAGTGAAGGACAGGGGTTTTACGAGCAGTACTTC. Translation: CASSEGQGFYEQYF.

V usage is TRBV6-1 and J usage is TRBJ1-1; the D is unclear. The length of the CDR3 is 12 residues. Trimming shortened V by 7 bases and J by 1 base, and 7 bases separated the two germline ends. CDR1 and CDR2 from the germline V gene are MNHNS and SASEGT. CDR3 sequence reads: CASISWNTEAFF. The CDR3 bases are TGTGCCAGCATTTCTTGGAACACTGAAGCTTTCTTT.

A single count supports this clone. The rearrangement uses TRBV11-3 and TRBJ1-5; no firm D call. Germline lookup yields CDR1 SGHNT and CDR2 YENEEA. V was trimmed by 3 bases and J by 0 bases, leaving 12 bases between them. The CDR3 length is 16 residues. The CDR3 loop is CASSLAAVYSNQPQHF. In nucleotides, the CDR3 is TGTGCCAGCAGCTTGGCAGCGGTTTATAGCAATCAGCCCCAGCATTTT. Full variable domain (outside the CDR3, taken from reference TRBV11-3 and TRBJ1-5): EAGVVQSPRYKIIEKKQPVAFWCNPISGHNTLYWYLQNLGQGPELLIRYENEEAVDDSQLPKDRFSAERLKGVDSTLKIQPAELGDSAVYLCASSLAAVYSNQPQHFGDGTRLSIL.

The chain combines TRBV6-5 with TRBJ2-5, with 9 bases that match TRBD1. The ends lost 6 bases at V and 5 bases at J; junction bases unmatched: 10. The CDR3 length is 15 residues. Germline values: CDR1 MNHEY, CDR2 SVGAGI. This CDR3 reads CASRSHRGRKETQYF. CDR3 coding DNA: TGTGCCAGCAGGAGCCACAGGGGGCGAAAGGAGACCCAGTACTTC.

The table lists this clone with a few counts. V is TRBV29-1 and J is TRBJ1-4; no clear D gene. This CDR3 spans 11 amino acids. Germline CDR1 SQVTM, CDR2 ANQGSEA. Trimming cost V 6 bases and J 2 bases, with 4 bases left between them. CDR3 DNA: TGCAGCGTCCTTACTAATGAAAAACTGTTTTTT. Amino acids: CSVLTNEKLFF.

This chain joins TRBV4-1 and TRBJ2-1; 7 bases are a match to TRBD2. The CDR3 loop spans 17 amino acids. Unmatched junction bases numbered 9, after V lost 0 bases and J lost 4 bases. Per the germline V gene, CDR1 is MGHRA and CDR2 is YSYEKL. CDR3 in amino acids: CASSQEGGTISYNEQFF. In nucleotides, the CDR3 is TGCGCCAGCAGCCAAGAAGGCGGGACTATTAGTTACAATGAGCAGTTCTTC.

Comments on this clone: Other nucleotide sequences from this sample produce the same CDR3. The CDR3 nucleotides are TGTGCCAGTATGTGGACAGGGGGCTATGAAAAACTGTTTTTT. It specifies CASMWTGGYEKLFF. The chain couples TRBV2 to TRBJ1-4, with TRBD1 identical over 11 bases. The CDR3 has 14 amino acids. J gave up 6 bases and V 9 bases, and 6 bases lay outside the gene matches. The germline V gene encodes CDR1 SNHLY and CDR2 FYNNEI. The variable domain in full, completed from reference TRBV2 and TRBJ1-4, reads EPEVTQTPSHQVTQMGQEVILRCVPISNHLYFYWYRQILGQKVEFLVSFYNNEISEKSEIFDDQFSVERPDGSNFTLKIRSTKLEDSAMYFCASMWTGGYEKLFFGSGTQLSVL.

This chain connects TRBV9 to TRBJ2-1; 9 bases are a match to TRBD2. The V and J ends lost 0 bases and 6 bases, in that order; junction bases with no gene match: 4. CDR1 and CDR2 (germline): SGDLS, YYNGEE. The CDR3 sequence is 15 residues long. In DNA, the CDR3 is TGTGCCAGCAGCGTAGATCTGCGGGAGGGCAATGAGCAGTTCTTC. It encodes CASSVDLREGNEQFF.

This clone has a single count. CDR3 sequence (DNA): TGTGCCTGGAGTGTGGGCAGGGGGCGAACTGAAGCTTTCTTT. This codes for CAWSVGRGRTEAFF. V usage is TRBV30 and J usage is TRBJ1-1; 8 positions agree with TRBD1. The CDR3 has 14 amino acids. J lost 5 bases, V lost 0 bases, and 5 bases had no gene match. Germline values: CDR1 GTSNPN, CDR2 SVGIG (reference sequence).

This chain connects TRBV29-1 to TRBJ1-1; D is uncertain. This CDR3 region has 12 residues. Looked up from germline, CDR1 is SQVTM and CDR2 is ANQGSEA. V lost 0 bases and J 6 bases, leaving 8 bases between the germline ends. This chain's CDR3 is CSVEESLPEAFF. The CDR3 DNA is TGCAGCGTTGAAGAGTCCCTCCCTGAAGCTTTCTTT.

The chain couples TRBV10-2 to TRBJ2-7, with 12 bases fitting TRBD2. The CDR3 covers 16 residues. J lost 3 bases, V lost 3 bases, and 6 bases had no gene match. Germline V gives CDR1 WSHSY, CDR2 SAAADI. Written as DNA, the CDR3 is TGCGCCAGCAGTGAAGGGAGACTAGCGGGAGACTACGAGCAGTACTTC. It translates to CASSEGRLAGDYEQYF.

The CDR3: CASSQAPYEQFF. CDR3 nucleotide sequence: TGCGCCAGCAGCCAAGCCCCCTATGAGCAGTTCTTC. V gene TRBV4-3 combines with J gene TRBJ2-1; D ambiguous. The V gene's germline CDR1 is LGHNA and CDR2 YSLEER. CDR3 length: 12 residues. The V end lost 1 base, the J end lost 8 bases, and 6 bases lay between the germline ends.

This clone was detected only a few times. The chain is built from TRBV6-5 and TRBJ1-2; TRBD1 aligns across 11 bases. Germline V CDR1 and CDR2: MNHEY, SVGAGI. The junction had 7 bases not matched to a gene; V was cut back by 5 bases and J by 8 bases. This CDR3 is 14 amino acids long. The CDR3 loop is CASSADRGRKGYTF. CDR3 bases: TGTGCCAGCAGTGCGGACAGGGGGCGAAAGGGCTACACCTTC.

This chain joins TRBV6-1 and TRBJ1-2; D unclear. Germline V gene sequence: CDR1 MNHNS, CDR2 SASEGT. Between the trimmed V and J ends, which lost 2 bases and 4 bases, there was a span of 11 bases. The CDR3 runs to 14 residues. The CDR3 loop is CASSEWPTTYGYTF. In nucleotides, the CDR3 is TGTGCCAGCAGTGAATGGCCGACTACCTATGGCTACACCTTC.

CDR3 in amino acids: CASSFRLAGTSTDTQYF. The CDR3 nucleotides read TGTGCCAGCAGCTTTCGACTAGCGGGGACTAGCACAGATACGCAGTATTTT. V usage is TRBV5-4 and J usage is TRBJ2-3; the match to TRBD2 covers 11 bases. Germline loops: CDR1 SGHNT, CDR2 YYREEE (reference sequence). J gave up 0 bases and V 2 bases, and 5 bases lay outside the gene matches. CDR3 length equals 17 residues.

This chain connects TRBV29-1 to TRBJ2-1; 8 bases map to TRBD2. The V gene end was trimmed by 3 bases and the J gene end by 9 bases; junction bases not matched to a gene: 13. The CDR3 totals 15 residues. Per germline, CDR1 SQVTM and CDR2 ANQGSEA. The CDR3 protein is CSVDGTSAGMGEQFF. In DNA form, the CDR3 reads TGCAGCGTTGACGGGACTAGTGCTGGAATGGGTGAGCAGTTCTTC.

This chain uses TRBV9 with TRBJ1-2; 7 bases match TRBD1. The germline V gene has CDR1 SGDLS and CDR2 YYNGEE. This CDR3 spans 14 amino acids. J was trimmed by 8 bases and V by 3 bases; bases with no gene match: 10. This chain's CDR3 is CASSELGGARGYTF. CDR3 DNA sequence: TGTGCCAGCAGCGAACTAGGGGGCGCGAGGGGCTACACCTTC.

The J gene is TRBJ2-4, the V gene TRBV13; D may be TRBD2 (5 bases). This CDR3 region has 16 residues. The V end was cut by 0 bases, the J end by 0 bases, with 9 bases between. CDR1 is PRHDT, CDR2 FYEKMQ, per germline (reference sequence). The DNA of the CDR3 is TGTGCCAGCAGCTTAGGCCCCGGACTAGCCAAAAACATTCAGTACTTC. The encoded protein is CASSLGPGLAKNIQYF.

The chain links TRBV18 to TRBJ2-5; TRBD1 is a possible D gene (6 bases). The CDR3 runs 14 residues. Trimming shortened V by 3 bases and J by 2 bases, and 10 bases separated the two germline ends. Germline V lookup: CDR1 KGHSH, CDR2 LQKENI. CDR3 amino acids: CASSPGTHQETQYF. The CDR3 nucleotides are TGTGCCAGCTCACCTGGGACACATCAAGAGACCCAGTACTTC.

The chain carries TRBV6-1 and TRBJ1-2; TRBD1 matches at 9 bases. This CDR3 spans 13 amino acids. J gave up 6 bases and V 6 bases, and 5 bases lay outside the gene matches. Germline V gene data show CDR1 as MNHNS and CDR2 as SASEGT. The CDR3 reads CASSGQGIHGYTF. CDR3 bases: TGTGCCAGCAGCGGACAGGGGATCCATGGCTACACCTTC.

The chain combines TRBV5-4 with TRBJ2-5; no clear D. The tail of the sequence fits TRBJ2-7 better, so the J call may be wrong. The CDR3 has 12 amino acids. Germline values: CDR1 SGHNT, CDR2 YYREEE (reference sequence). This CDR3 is CASSFSPYEQYF. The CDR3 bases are TGTGCCAGCAGCTTTTCCCCCTACGAGCAGTACTTC.

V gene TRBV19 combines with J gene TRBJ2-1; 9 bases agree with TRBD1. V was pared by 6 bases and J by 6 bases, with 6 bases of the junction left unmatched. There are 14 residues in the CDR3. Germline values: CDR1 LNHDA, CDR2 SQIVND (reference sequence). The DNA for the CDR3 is TGTGCCAGTAGCGACAGGGGGGATGGCAATGAGCAGTTCTTC. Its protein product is CASSDRGDGNEQFF.

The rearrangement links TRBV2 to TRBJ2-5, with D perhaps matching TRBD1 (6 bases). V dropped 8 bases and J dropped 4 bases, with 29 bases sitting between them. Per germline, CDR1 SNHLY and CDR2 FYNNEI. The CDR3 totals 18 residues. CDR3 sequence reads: CASGMKGLGSKGGETQYF. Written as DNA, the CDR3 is TGTGCCAGCGGGATGAAGGGGCTAGGGTCCAAAGGGGGAGAGACCCAGTACTTC.

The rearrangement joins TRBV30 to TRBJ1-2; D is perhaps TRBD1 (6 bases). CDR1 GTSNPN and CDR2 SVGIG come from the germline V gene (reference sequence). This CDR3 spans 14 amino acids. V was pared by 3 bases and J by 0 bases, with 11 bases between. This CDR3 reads CAWRADSTNYGYTF. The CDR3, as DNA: TGTGCCTGGAGGGCGGACAGCACTAACTATGGCTACACCTTC. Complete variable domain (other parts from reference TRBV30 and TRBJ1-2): SQTIHQWPATLVQPVGSPLSLECTVEGTSNPNLYWYRQAAGRGLQLLFYSVGIGQISSEVPQNLSASRPQDRQFILSSKKLLLSDSGFYLCAWRADSTNYGYTFGSGTRLTVV.